This T cell receptor beta chain was captured by sequencing in a study of cytomegalovirus exposure and HLA in healthy donors. PCR employed 60 Vbeta and 13 Jbeta primers. Assay: immunoSEQ multiplex PCR; the TCRdb copy retains only in-frame clones and omits some. Among fewer than 150,000 clones listed, about 80% were seen once. The CDR3 length is 14 residues. Germline V gene sequence: CDR1 MNHEY, CDR2 SVGAGI. V lost 2 bases, J lost 5 bases, and 12 bases lay in between. The receptor's source is a man in his forties in good health and CMV-seropositive. The chain employs TRBV6-5 and TRBJ2-5; weak D call: TRBD2 (5 bases). Sequencing used PBMCs. CDR3 DNA sequence: TGTGCCAGCAGTTACCCCGGGTCGGGGGAGACCCAGTACTTC. Translating gives CASSYPGSGETQYF.